This T cell receptor beta chain was recovered during a study of PD-1 blockade in mismatch repair-deficient tumors. Only in-frame clones appear in the TCRdb table, and some are missing; sequencing was by immunoSEQ multiplex PCR. The repertoire holds about 110,000 clones, with around 80% as singletons. J lost 0 bases, V lost 5 bases, and 9 bases had no gene match. CDR1 is MNHEY and CDR2 is SMNVEV in the germline V gene (reference sequence). The length of the CDR3 is 16 residues. The receptor was isolated from an adult with mismatch repair-deficient cancer. The genes are TRBV27 and TRBJ2-7; the match to TRBD2 covers 8 bases. The starting material was peripheral blood, obtained roughly 13 months after starting pembrolizumab. CDR3 nucleotide sequence: TGTGCCAGCAGTCCATCTAGCGGGCTGTCCTCCTACGAGCAGTACTTC. It codes for CASSPSSGLSSYEQYF.